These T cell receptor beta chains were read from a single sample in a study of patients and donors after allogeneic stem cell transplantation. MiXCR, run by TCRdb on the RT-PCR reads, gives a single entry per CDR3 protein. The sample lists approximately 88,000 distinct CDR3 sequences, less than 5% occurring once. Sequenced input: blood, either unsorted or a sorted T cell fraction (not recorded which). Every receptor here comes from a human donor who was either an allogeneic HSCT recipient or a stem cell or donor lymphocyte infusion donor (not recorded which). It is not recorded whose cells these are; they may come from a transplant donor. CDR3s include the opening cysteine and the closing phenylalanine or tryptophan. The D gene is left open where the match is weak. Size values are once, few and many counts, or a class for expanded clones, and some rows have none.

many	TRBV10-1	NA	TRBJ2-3	TGCGCCAGCAGTGAATCGGGAACCGGCGGTACGCAGTATTTT	CASSESGTGGTQYF
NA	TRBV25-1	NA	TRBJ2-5	TGTGCCAGCAGTCGGGGTGGACCGCAAGAGACCCAGTACTTC	CASSRGGPQETQYF
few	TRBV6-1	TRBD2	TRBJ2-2	TGTGCCAGCAGTGAGTTAGCGGGAGTAGCCGGGGAGCTGTTTTTT	CASSELAGVAGELFF
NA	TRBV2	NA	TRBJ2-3	TGTGCCAGCAGTGAAGCGGGGGGGCGCACAGATACGCAGTATTTT	CASSEAGGRTDTQYF
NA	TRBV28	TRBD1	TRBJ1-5	TGTGCCAGCAAAGCGGGGACAGACTACAATCAGCCCCAGCATTTT	CASKAGTDYNQPQHF
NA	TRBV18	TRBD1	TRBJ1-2	TGTGCCAGCTCAACTGAACAGGGGGCTGGCTACACCTTC	CASSTEQGAGYTF
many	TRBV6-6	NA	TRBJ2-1	TGTGCCAGCAGTTACTCCGGGACTTCGCAGTTCTTC	CASSYSGTSQFF
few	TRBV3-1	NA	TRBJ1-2	TGTGCCAGCAGCCCTAACAGTTATGGCTACACCTTC	CASSPNSYGYTF
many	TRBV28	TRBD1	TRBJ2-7	TGTGCCAGCAGTCGGGACAGGGGGGTTTACGAGCAGTACTTC	CASSRDRGVYEQYF
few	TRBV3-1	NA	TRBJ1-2	TGTGCCAGCAGCCAGAACCAACAGGGCTACACCTTC	CASSQNQQGYTF
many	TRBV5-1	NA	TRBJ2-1	TGCGCCAGCAGCTTGGATGGCAGCTCCTACAATGAGCAGTTCTTC	CASSLDGSSYNEQFF
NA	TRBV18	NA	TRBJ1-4	TGTGCCAGCTCACCACCTTCAGACCTTAATGAAAAACTGTTTTTT	CASSPPSDLNEKLFF
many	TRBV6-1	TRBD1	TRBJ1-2	TGTGCCAGCAGCCGGACAGGGGAGTACTATGGCTACACCTTC	CASSRTGEYYGYTF
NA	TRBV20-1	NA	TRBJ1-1	TGCAGTGCACGTCCGGACGTGAACACTGAAGCTTTCTTT	CSARPDVNTEAFF
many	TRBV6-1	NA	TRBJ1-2	TGTGCCAGCAGACCGGGACGGAACTATGGCTACACCTTC	CASRPGRNYGYTF
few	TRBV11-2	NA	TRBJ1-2	TGTGCCAGCAGCTCCACAGGGCCCTATGGCTACACCTTC	CASSSTGPYGYTF
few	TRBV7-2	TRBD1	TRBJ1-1	TGTGCCAGCAGCCTAACAGGGGCGGGAACTGAAGCTTTCTTT	CASSLTGAGTEAFF
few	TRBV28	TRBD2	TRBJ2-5	TGTGCCAGCAGCCCACTGACTAGCGGTTACCAAGAGACCCAGTACTTC	CASSPLTSGYQETQYF
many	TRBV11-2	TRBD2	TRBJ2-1	TGTGCCAGCAGCTTAGTTGCGGGAGGGAACAATGAGCAGTTCTTC	CASSLVAGGNNEQFF
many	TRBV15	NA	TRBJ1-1	TGTGCCACCAGCAGAGCTATACAGGGAGGCACTGAAGCTTTCTTT	CATSRAIQGGTEAFF
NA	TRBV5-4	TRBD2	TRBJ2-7	TGTGCCAGCAGCCCTGGCGGACTAGCGGGAGACGAGCAGTACTTC	CASSPGGLAGDEQYF
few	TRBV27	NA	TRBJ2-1	TGTGCCAGCATGGCCGAGAGGGGCTCCTACAATGAGCAGTTCTTC	CASMAERGSYNEQFF
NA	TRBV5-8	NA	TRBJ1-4	TGTGCCAGCAGCTTTGGGACCAATGAAAAACTGTTTTTT	CASSFGTNEKLFF
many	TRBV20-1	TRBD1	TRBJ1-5	TGCAGTGCCATGGACAGGGGCAATCAGCCCCAGCATTTT	CSAMDRGNQPQHF
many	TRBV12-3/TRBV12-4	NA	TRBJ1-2	TGTGCCAGCAGTTTCGGAGAGGGCAAAGGCTACACCTTC	CASSFGEGKGYTF
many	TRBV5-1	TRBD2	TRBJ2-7	TGCGCCAGCAGCCTGACTAGCGGGGGGACCTACGAGCAGTACTTC	CASSLTSGGTYEQYF
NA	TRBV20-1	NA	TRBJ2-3	TGCGGGGTTCCTAGGGGGGGGGCTGGCACAGATACGCAGTATTTT	CGVPRGGAGTDTQYF
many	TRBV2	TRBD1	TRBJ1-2	TGTGCCAGCATACAGGGGGGGAACTATGGCTACACCTTC	CASIQGGNYGYTF
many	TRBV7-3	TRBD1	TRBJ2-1	TGTGCCAGCAGCTTAGCGGGACAGGGGAACGATGAGCAGTTCTTC	CASSLAGQGNDEQFF
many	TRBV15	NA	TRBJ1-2	TGTGCCACCAGCAGAGGGGGGAGGACAGATGGCTACACCTTC	CATSRGGRTDGYTF
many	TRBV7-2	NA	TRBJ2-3	TGTGCCAGCAGCCAAAGCGGGAGCACAGATACGCAGTATTTT	CASSQSGSTDTQYF
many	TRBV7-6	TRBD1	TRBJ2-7	TGTGCCAGCAGCCCTGGGACAGAAGCCTACGAGCAGTACTTC	CASSPGTEAYEQYF
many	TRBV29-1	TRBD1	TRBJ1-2	TGCAGCGTTGATCGGGGACAGGGGTCGGACTATGGCTACACCTTC	CSVDRGQGSDYGYTF
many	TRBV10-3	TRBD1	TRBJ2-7	TGTGCCATCAGGCCGAGGGACAGGGGAAACGAGCAGTACTTC	CAIRPRDRGNEQYF
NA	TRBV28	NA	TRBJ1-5	TGTGCCAGCAGTTTGGTCTTGGGTTCGGGGAATCAGCCCCAGCATTTT	CASSLVLGSGNQPQHF
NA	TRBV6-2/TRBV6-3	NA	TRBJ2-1	TGTGCCAGCTCATCCGTCTATGAGCAGTTCTTC	CASSSVYEQFF
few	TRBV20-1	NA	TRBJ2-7	TGCAGTGCTAGAGGTCCCGGGACATCCTACGAGCAGTACTTC	CSARGPGTSYEQYF